Included here is one T cell receptor beta chain sequence, with context. This clone was recorded once. Its cognate antigen has yet to be identified. Within one base of it there is no much larger clone, and no base qualities were kept. The data stem from a study of blood T cell repertoires in COVID-19 (dated by TCRdb to 2020 to 2022). Concerning the study at large: Collaborator samples came from the United States, Italy and Spain and covered acute and convalescent phases of COVID-19. The material from the prospective study consisted of cDNA or gDNA derived from T cells, B-cell-depleted T cells, or PBMCs. Subjects who had been exposed to COVID-19, were actively infected with it, or had recovered from it provided the deeply sampled blood TCRbeta repertoires that made up the dataset. The repertoires were released in a freely available public database intended as a resource for research on the immune response to SARS-CoV-2. Samples came from the ongoing ImmuneRACE study (first 160 participants) plus 1,254 subjects from 6 global collaborators. Sample metadata almost always included a de-identified subject ID, COVID-19 status, age in years and sex. Where HLA class I and class II types were available, the types were taken from metadata supplied by the sample provider, not from assay-based typing.

TCRbeta CDR3 regions were amplified from genomic DNA using the immunoSEQ Assay, a bias-controlled multiplex PCR. Regarding the original processing steps: The number of nucleated cells in each sample was estimated from the amplification of reference gene primers within the assay. Sequence reads were collapsed and filtered to measure the absolute abundance of every unique TCRbeta CDR3 rearrangement. For each sample, productive Simpson clonality was calculated by taking the square root of Simpson's diversity index across productive rearrangements. In TCRdb, the immuneACCESS table is reduced to in-frame sequences with V and J assigned. These tables do not hold every clone; where another copy was compared, an unresolved V gene accounts for under half, and the others remain unexplained. The DNA gave D and trimming, while V, J and clone size come from that table. This sample gives about 230,000 clones in total; under 90% of them show up just once. Jointly, the top ten make up approximately 10% of the sample.

The CDR3, from cysteine to phenylalanine, totals 12 residues. Only the CDR3 part of the read is kept: 36 bases, read in frame from the first base. CDR1 SNHLY and CDR2 FYNNEI are derived from the germline V gene. Trimming at the junction amounts to 10 bases on V and 4 bases on J, and the germline ends lie 14 bases apart. One collaborating source in Seattle enrolled patients while the patients were actively infected and followed the patients over time throughout the course of disease. Whole blood was collected in K2EDTA tubes by collaborating institutions according to the institutions' own protocols. Collaborator samples were shipped for TCRbeta analysis as frozen whole blood, isolated PBMCs, or DNA extracted from either sample type. Study-wide findings and limitations: The amount of clinical and demographic metadata varied by source and participant and was provided uncurated.

Material: peripheral blood. The chain uses TRBV2 and TRBJ2-7; the D segment could be TRBD2, given 5 matching bases. The TCR sequence derives from a man in his fifties or sixties with COVID-19, enrolled during active disease. The CDR3 reads as follows: CATSGSRYEQYF. The bases read TGTGCCACCAGCGGTTCGAGATACGAGCAGTACTTC.